This paragraph covers one TCR beta chain sequence. Its target is unknown. This specimen belongs to a study of spatial heterogeneity in lung cancer. Study-wide context: In tumor regions TCR transcript counts correlated strongly with a matched bulk RNA-seq T cell module score. Study results and caveats: Higher tumor mutation counts went along with higher counts of expanded intratumoral alpha and beta TCRs. Estimates put coverage of tumor T cells near 7% for alpha and about 14% for beta chains.

Every individual TCR cDNA molecule carried its own unique molecular identifier, which allowed correction of PCR and sequencing errors. From the 5' RACE reads, TCRdb called clonotypes with MiXCR, one entry per CDR3 protein. The table includes about 1,600 distinct CDR3 sequences, 20% detected once. As for time point: sample taken at primary tumor resection. Donation came from 70 or so patients with untreated early-stage non-small cell lung cancer. This sequence originates from a male donor with early-stage non-small cell lung cancer. This material consisted of lung tumor tissue, taken at surgery.

Written as DNA, the CDR3 is TGCGCCAGCAGCTTGACAGGGTTCATGAACACTGAAGCTTTCTTT. It codes for CASSLTGFMNTEAFF. This sequence joins TRBV5-1 and TRBJ1-1; possibly TRBD1 for D (6 bases). V was cut by 1 base and J by 0 bases, with 10 bases left in between. The germline gives CDR1 SGHRS, CDR2 YFSETQ. The CDR3 runs to 15 residues.